A selection of T cell receptor beta chains follows, all from one sample in a study of PD-1 blockade in classical Hodgkin lymphoma. TCRdb's table, derived via immunoSEQ multiplex PCR, lists solely in-frame clones and lacks some. In the table there are about 96,000 clones, 85% to 95% of which are singletons. Sample: peripheral blood mononuclear cells (PBMCs), taken before the fourth cycle of nivolumab. Receptor source: a human donor with classical Hodgkin lymphoma. Both conserved end residues are part of each CDR3. D genes are given only for firm matches. Some rows have no size entry. The others give once, few or many, or a class for an expanded clone.

J gene: TRBJ2-2
D gene: -
clone size: -
V gene: TRBV27
CDR3 DNA: TGTGCCAGCAGTTTATTTGGTGGCGGAGGGACCGGGGAGCTGTTTTTT
CDR3 protein: CASSLFGGGGTGELFF

J gene: TRBJ2-1
D gene: TRBD2
clone size: few
V gene: TRBV10-2
CDR3 DNA: TGCGCCAGCAGTGTTGCGGGAGATTCGAATGAGCAGTTCTTC
CDR3 protein: CASSVAGDSNEQFF

J gene: TRBJ2-7
D gene: -
clone size: -
V gene: TRBV6-6
CDR3 DNA: TGTGCCAGCAGAACCATTCCAGGGGCGGGGGAGCAGTACTTC
CDR3 protein: CASRTIPGAGEQYF

J gene: TRBJ2-3
D gene: -
clone size: -
V gene: TRBV7-5
CDR3 DNA: TGTGTCAAGAAAGCGGGACTAGCGGGAGTGACAGATACGCAGTATTTT
CDR3 protein: CVKKAGLAGVTDTQYF

J gene: TRBJ2-7
D gene: -
clone size: -
V gene: TRBV28
CDR3 DNA: TGTGCCAGCAGTTTTGGAGGAGATTGGTACGAGCAGTACTTC
CDR3 protein: CASSFGGDWYEQYF

J gene: TRBJ1-5
D gene: TRBD1
clone size: -
V gene: TRBV9
CDR3 DNA: TGTGCCAGCAGCCCCGGGACAGGTCACGGTCAGCCCCAGCATTTT
CDR3 protein: CASSPGTGHGQPQHF

J gene: TRBJ2-7
D gene: TRBD1
clone size: once
V gene: TRBV5-1
CDR3 DNA: TGCGCCAGCAGCCCGGGGACAGAAGACTACGAGCAGTACTTC
CDR3 protein: CASSPGTEDYEQYF

J gene: TRBJ2-1
D gene: -
clone size: -
V gene: TRBV30
CDR3 DNA: TGTGCCTGGAGGGCCTTCAATGAGCAGTTCTTC
CDR3 protein: CAWRAFNEQFF

J gene: TRBJ1-2
D gene: -
clone size: -
V gene: TRBV6-6
CDR3 DNA: TGTGCCAGCAGTTATGGAGGGAACTATGGCTACACCTTC
CDR3 protein: CASSYGGNYGYTF

J gene: TRBJ2-7
D gene: -
clone size: -
V gene: TRBV14
CDR3 DNA: TGTGCCAGCAGCCAGACCCGGCCCCACGAGCAGTACTTC
CDR3 protein: CASSQTRPHEQYF

J gene: TRBJ2-1
D gene: -
clone size: -
V gene: TRBV27
CDR3 DNA: TGTGCCAGCAGTTTGTTCTCGTTGGGTTCTCGTGGGGCGGGGATCAATGAGCAGTTCTTC
CDR3 protein: CASSLFSLGSRGAGINEQFF

J gene: TRBJ2-4
D gene: -
clone size: -
V gene: TRBV15
CDR3 DNA: TGTGCCACCAGCAGAGTGTACAGGGACTCTTCTCTAGCCAAAAACATTCAGTACTTC
CDR3 protein: CATSRVYRDSSLAKNIQYF

J gene: TRBJ1-4
D gene: TRBD1
clone size: -
V gene: TRBV7-9
CDR3 DNA: TGTGCCAGCAGCTCGAGGGGACAGGGGGCGCGAGAAAAACTGTTTTTT
CDR3 protein: CASSSRGQGAREKLFF

J gene: TRBJ2-1
D gene: TRBD2
clone size: -
V gene: TRBV5-1
CDR3 DNA: TGCGCCAGCAGCTTGGATGCGGGAGCCAATAACAATGAGCAGTTCTTC
CDR3 protein: CASSLDAGANNNEQFF

J gene: TRBJ1-5
D gene: -
clone size: -
V gene: TRBV30
CDR3 DNA: TGTGCCTGGAGTGGCCCTGTAATCGGTCAGCCCCAGCATTTT
CDR3 protein: CAWSGPVIGQPQHF

J gene: TRBJ1-1
D gene: -
clone size: -
V gene: TRBV7-9
CDR3 DNA: TGTGCCAGCAGAGGGATTCTCACTGAAGCTTTCTTT
CDR3 protein: CASRGILTEAFF

J gene: TRBJ2-1
D gene: TRBD2
clone size: -
V gene: TRBV29-1
CDR3 DNA: TGCAGCGTCCTAGGACTAGCGGGAACCGCCTACAATGAGCAGTTCTTC
CDR3 protein: CSVLGLAGTAYNEQFF

J gene: TRBJ1-1
D gene: -
clone size: -
V gene: TRBV10-1
CDR3 DNA: TGCGCCAGCAGCCCCGGCGGGTCCCCCCGGATAGAAGCTTTCTTT
CDR3 protein: CASSPGGSPRIEAFF

J gene: TRBJ2-5
D gene: -
clone size: -
V gene: TRBV25-1
CDR3 DNA: TGTGCCAGCAGTGAATACGGCCAAGAGACCCAGTACTTC
CDR3 protein: CASSEYGQETQYF

J gene: TRBJ1-1
D gene: TRBD1
clone size: -
V gene: TRBV10-3
CDR3 DNA: TGTGCCATCATCGCGAGCTCTATTGACAGGGGACAGGGGAGTTTGAACACTGAAGCTTTCTTT
CDR3 protein: CAIIASSIDRGQGSLNTEAFF

J gene: TRBJ2-7
D gene: -
clone size: -
V gene: TRBV27
CDR3 DNA: TGTGCCAGCCCCGTACCCCGGGCGGAGGGTCCCTACGAGCAGTACTTC
CDR3 protein: CASPVPRAEGPYEQYF

J gene: TRBJ2-1
D gene: -
clone size: once
V gene: TRBV9
CDR3 DNA: TGTGCCAGCAGCGGGAGGGACGGAACCTACAATGAGCAGTTCTTC
CDR3 protein: CASSGRDGTYNEQFF

J gene: TRBJ2-1
D gene: -
clone size: -
V gene: TRBV21-1
CDR3 DNA: TGTGCCAGCACCCGGGAGGAAAGCAATGAGCAGTTCTTC
CDR3 protein: CASTREESNEQFF

J gene: TRBJ2-3
D gene: TRBD2
clone size: -
V gene: TRBV7-9
CDR3 DNA: TGTGCCAGCAGCCCCGATAGCGGGAGGGCCTTAGATACGCAGTATTTT
CDR3 protein: CASSPDSGRALDTQYF

J gene: TRBJ1-4
D gene: -
clone size: -
V gene: TRBV9
CDR3 DNA: TGTGCCAGCAGCCTCAGCGGCCGTCCAACTAATGAAAAACTGTTTTTT
CDR3 protein: CASSLSGRPTNEKLFF

J gene: TRBJ2-7
D gene: -
clone size: -
V gene: TRBV5-7
CDR3 DNA: TGTGCCAGCAGCTTGGACTTCCTTCCCGAGCAGTACTTC
CDR3 protein: CASSLDFLPEQYF

J gene: TRBJ2-5
D gene: TRBD1
clone size: once
V gene: TRBV6-4
CDR3 DNA: TGTGCCAGCAGTGGGATCGGACAGGGGTGGAAGCAATCGGAGACCCAGTACTTC
CDR3 protein: CASSGIGQGWKQSETQYF

J gene: TRBJ2-7
D gene: TRBD2
clone size: -
V gene: TRBV6-1
CDR3 DNA: TGTGCCAGCAGTGCTTCTTGGACTAGCGGGAGCTACTCCTACGAGCAGTACTTC
CDR3 protein: CASSASWTSGSYSYEQYF

J gene: TRBJ2-1
D gene: TRBD2
clone size: -
V gene: TRBV7-3
CDR3 DNA: TGTGCCAGCAGCTTAATCGGGAACCCCGTCCGCCGCGGGAGGGCCAGGAATGAGCAGTTCTTC
CDR3 protein: CASSLIGNPVRRGRARNEQFF

J gene: TRBJ1-2
D gene: -
clone size: -
V gene: TRBV4-1
CDR3 DNA: TGCGCCAGCAGCCAACCGGGCCAGGGACAAAGTGGCTACACCTTC
CDR3 protein: CASSQPGQGQSGYTF

J gene: TRBJ2-1
D gene: TRBD2
clone size: -
V gene: TRBV6-1
CDR3 DNA: TGTGCCAGCAGGCGGACAGCGGGAGACTACAATGAGCAGTTCTTC
CDR3 protein: CASRRTAGDYNEQFF

J gene: TRBJ2-7
D gene: -
clone size: once
V gene: TRBV28
CDR3 DNA: TGTGCCAGCAGTCCGCATAGCGGCTCCTACGAGCAGTACTTC
CDR3 protein: CASSPHSGSYEQYF

J gene: TRBJ1-2
D gene: TRBD1
clone size: -
V gene: TRBV6-1
CDR3 DNA: TGTGCCAGCAGTGAGAGTGGGACAGGGAGAGGCTACACCTTC
CDR3 protein: CASSESGTGRGYTF

J gene: TRBJ2-1
D gene: -
clone size: -
V gene: TRBV30
CDR3 DNA: TGTGCCTGGAAGGAGAATCGAGCGGAGCAGTTCTTC
CDR3 protein: CAWKENRAEQFF

J gene: TRBJ2-3
D gene: TRBD2
clone size: -
V gene: TRBV27
CDR3 DNA: TGTGCCAGCAGCCCGCTAGCGGCCACAGATACGCAGTATTTT
CDR3 protein: CASSPLAATDTQYF

J gene: TRBJ1-1
D gene: -
clone size: -
V gene: TRBV5-4
CDR3 DNA: TGTGCCAGCAGCTTAAATCCGACTTTGAACACTGAAGCTTTCTTT
CDR3 protein: CASSLNPTLNTEAFF

J gene: TRBJ2-7
D gene: TRBD1
clone size: -
V gene: TRBV7-9
CDR3 DNA: TGTGCCAGCAGCCCCAGGGGGCTCTTCTACTACGAGCAGTACTTC
CDR3 protein: CASSPRGLFYYEQYF

J gene: TRBJ1-1
D gene: -
clone size: -
V gene: TRBV5-1
CDR3 DNA: TGCGCCAGCAGCTTGCCAGGGCAGTCCACTGAAGCTTTCTTT
CDR3 protein: CASSLPGQSTEAFF

J gene: TRBJ2-3
D gene: TRBD2
clone size: -
V gene: TRBV6-6
CDR3 DNA: TGTGCCAGCAGTTACTTCGCTAGCGGGATGTCAGATACGCAGTATTTT
CDR3 protein: CASSYFASGMSDTQYF

J gene: TRBJ2-3
D gene: -
clone size: -
V gene: TRBV21-1
CDR3 DNA: TGTGCCAGCAGCACGACCAATACGCAGTATTTT
CDR3 protein: CASSTTNTQYF

J gene: TRBJ1-5
D gene: TRBD1
clone size: -
V gene: TRBV7-7
CDR3 DNA: TGTGCTAGCAGCCCCGGGACAGGTTGGGGAAAGAATCAGCCCCAGCATTTT
CDR3 protein: CASSPGTGWGKNQPQHF

J gene: TRBJ2-2
D gene: -
clone size: -
V gene: TRBV19
CDR3 DNA: TGTGCCAGTGTGGGACTGATGAACACCGGGGAGCTGTTTTTT
CDR3 protein: CASVGLMNTGELFF

J gene: TRBJ2-3
D gene: TRBD2
clone size: -
V gene: TRBV7-9
CDR3 DNA: TGTGCCAGCAGCAACAAGGGGCTAGCGGGAATGATGGGCACAGATACGCAGTATTTT
CDR3 protein: CASSNKGLAGMMGTDTQYF

J gene: TRBJ2-1
D gene: TRBD1
clone size: -
V gene: TRBV4-2
CDR3 DNA: TGTGCCAGCAGCCAAGCCCAGGGGGCTTACAATGAGCAGTTCTTC
CDR3 protein: CASSQAQGAYNEQFF

J gene: TRBJ1-1
D gene: -
clone size: -
V gene: TRBV30
CDR3 DNA: TGTGCCTGGAGTGTTGATTTCTTT
CDR3 protein: CAWSVDFF

J gene: TRBJ1-5
D gene: -
clone size: -
V gene: TRBV9
CDR3 DNA: TGTGCCAGCAGCGTAGCTCCCCATCAGCCCCAGCATTTT
CDR3 protein: CASSVAPHQPQHF

J gene: TRBJ2-5
D gene: TRBD2
clone size: -
V gene: TRBV27
CDR3 DNA: TGTGCCAGCAGTTTATTCCCGGGGGGAGAGACCCAGTACTTC
CDR3 protein: CASSLFPGGETQYF

J gene: TRBJ2-3
D gene: TRBD1
clone size: -
V gene: TRBV27
CDR3 DNA: TGTGCCAGCAAAAAATTGCTGGGACAGTCGTCAGATACGCAGTATTTT
CDR3 protein: CASKKLLGQSSDTQYF

J gene: TRBJ1-2
D gene: TRBD1
clone size: -
V gene: TRBV7-2
CDR3 DNA: TGTGCCAGCAGCTCCACAGGGGTGGGCTACACCTTC
CDR3 protein: CASSSTGVGYTF

J gene: TRBJ2-7
D gene: TRBD2
clone size: once
V gene: TRBV10-3
CDR3 DNA: TGTGCCATCAGACCGGGACTAGCGGGAGGGCCGGCGGACGAGCAGTACTTC
CDR3 protein: CAIRPGLAGGPADEQYF

J gene: TRBJ1-5
D gene: -
clone size: -
V gene: TRBV23-1
CDR3 DNA: TGCGCCAGCAGTCTACGGACAGCCCCGGTGGATCAGCCCCAGCATTTT
CDR3 protein: CASSLRTAPVDQPQHF